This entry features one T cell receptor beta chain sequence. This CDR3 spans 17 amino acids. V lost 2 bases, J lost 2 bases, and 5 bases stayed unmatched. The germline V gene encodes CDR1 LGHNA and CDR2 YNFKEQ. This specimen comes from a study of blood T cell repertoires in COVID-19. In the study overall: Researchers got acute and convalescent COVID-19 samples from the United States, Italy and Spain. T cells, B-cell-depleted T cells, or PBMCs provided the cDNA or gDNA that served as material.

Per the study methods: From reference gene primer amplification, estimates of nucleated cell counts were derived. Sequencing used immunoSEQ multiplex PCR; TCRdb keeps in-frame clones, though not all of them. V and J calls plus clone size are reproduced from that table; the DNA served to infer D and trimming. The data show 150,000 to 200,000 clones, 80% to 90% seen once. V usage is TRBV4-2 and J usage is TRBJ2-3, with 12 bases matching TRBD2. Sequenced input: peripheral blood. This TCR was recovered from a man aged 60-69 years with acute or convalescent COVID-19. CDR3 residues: CASSQPLAGGDTDTQYF. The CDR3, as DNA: TGTGCCAGCAGCCAACCCCTAGCGGGGGGGGACACAGATACGCAGTATTTT.